This T cell receptor beta chain was recovered during a study of CD8+ T cells in alopecia areata. Study context: After 6 to 18 months of tofacitinib, follow-up continued 6 months off drug. Study-wide findings and caveats: Sequenced scalp T cells also include alphabeta T cells resident in normal skin. Within the top 100, expanded CD8+ clones significantly decreased with tofacitinib, as did scalp clonality.

It was cDNA, reverse transcribed from extracted RNA, that served as the sequencing template. The assay was immunoSEQ multiplex PCR, and TCRdb's table has in-frame clones only and misses some. The table includes some 190,000 clones, approximately 50% detected once. Sample treatment: oral pan-JAK inhibitor, 5-10 mg twice daily. The investigators collected lesional scalp punch biopsies and peripheral blood from alopecia areata patients. As concerns this clone: What it binds is not known.

The CDR3 spans 15 residues. Germline CDR1 is LGHNA and CDR2 is YNFKEQ. The ends lost 6 bases at V and 2 bases at J; junction bases unmatched: 3. This clonotype originated in a human donor with alopecia areata. The rearrangement joins TRBV4-2 to TRBJ2-3, with TRBD2 identical over 12 bases. This specimen was CD8+ T cells sorted from blood, taken at week 52, from a patient treated with tofacitinib. The CDR3 DNA reads as TGTGCCAGCAGTCCTAGCGGGGGGGACACAGATACGCAGTATTTT. Encoded protein: CASSPSGGDTDTQYF.